This entry lists 18 T cell receptor beta chains sequenced from one sample in a study of response to subunit inactivated influenza vaccine. One entry per CDR3 protein results from TCRdb running MiXCR on the RT-PCR reads. Of hundreds of thousands of distinct CDR3 sequences in the sample, roughly 20% are singletons; the top ten hold roughly a tenth. Sequencing used PBMCs from blood, obtained around 5 days after vaccination. The receptors originated from a middle-aged man who received an inactivated influenza vaccine.

This clonotype was detected many times. This chain uses TRBV11-2 with TRBJ2-6; D is possibly TRBD1 (6 bases). Per the germline V gene, CDR1 is SGHAT and CDR2 is FQNNGV. The length of the CDR3 is 18 residues. Trimming removed 1 base from V and 0 bases from J, with 13 bases in between. CDR3 protein: CASSLGSGHLSGANVLTF. The CDR3, as DNA: TGTGCCAGCAGCTTAGGGTCGGGACACCTCTCTGGGGCCAACGTCCTGACTTTC.

This clonotype was observed a few times. The chain employs TRBV6-1 and TRBJ2-7; 8 bases agree with TRBD1. Trimming took 3 bases from V and 7 from J; bases not matched to a gene: 11. The CDR3 loop spans 15 amino acids. In germline, CDR1 is MNHNS, CDR2 SASEGT. CDR3 amino acids: CASSDPRQGMWEQYF. The CDR3 region has the DNA TGTGCCAGCAGTGACCCGCGACAGGGGATGTGGGAGCAGTACTTC.

The rearrangement links TRBV7-9 to TRBJ2-1; D assignment may be TRBD1 or TRBD2 (7 bases each). Germline lookup yields CDR1 SEHNR and CDR2 FQNEAQ (reference sequence). Trimming removed 5 bases from V and 8 bases from J, with 19 bases in between. CDR3 size: 15 residues. CDR3 sequence (DNA): TGTGCCAGCAGCCCTTGGGGGGGACAGTTCGATGAGCAGTTCTTC. This sequence encodes CASSPWGGQFDEQFF.

This clonotype was observed at least ten times. This sequence joins TRBV29-1 and TRBJ1-2, with D hard to call. CDR1 SQVTM and CDR2 ANQGSEA come from the germline V gene. The V end was cut by 7 bases, the J end by 4 bases, with 13 bases between. The CDR3 is 12 residues long. The CDR3 bases are TGCAGCGCCCAGGACCGATTCTATGGCTACACCTTC. Translating it yields CSAQDRFYGYTF.

The chain has TRBV27 and TRBJ1-2; TRBD1 matches 12 bases. The CDR3 is 13 residues long. The germline gives CDR1 MNHEY, CDR2 SMNVEV (reference sequence). Trimming took 6 bases from V and 8 from J; bases not matched to a gene: 4. The CDR3 sequence: CASRGTGGEGYTF. CDR3 sequence (DNA): TGTGCCAGCAGGGGGACAGGGGGCGAGGGCTACACCTTC.

This clonotype was counted between two and nine times. V gene TRBV9 combines with J gene TRBJ2-7; TRBD2 aligns across 7 bases. CDR3 length: 14 amino acids. J gave up 3 bases and V 0 bases, and 3 bases lay outside the gene matches. Germline assignment: CDR1 SGDLS and CDR2 YYNGEE. CDR3 sequence reads: CASSVGLADYEQYF. The CDR3 DNA reads TGTGCCAGCAGCGTAGGCCTAGCGGACTACGAGCAGTACTTC.

The chain uses TRBV4-3 and TRBJ2-7; 9 bases fit TRBD2. Germline V gene sequence: CDR1 LGHNA, CDR2 YSLEER. V shed 3 bases and J 2 bases; nucleotides not matched to a gene: 5. CDR3 length: 15 amino acids. The CDR3 nucleotides are TGCGCCAGCAGCCAGGGTAGCGGGAGACCCTACGAGCAGTACTTC. It is translated as CASSQGSGRPYEQYF.

The chain uses TRBV12-3 or TRBV12-4 and TRBJ1-1; possible D gene TRBD1, 6 bases. CDR3 size: 12 residues. The V end lost 5 bases, the J end lost 10 bases, and 14 bases lay between the germline ends. The CDR3 loop reads CASSLNPRGAFF. In DNA, the CDR3 is TGTGCCAGCAGTCTAAACCCCAGGGGAGCTTTCTTT.

This clonotype was detected only a few times. This chain joins TRBV20-1 and TRBJ2-2, with 8 nucleotides matching TRBD1. The CDR3 has 15 residues. The ends lost 0 bases at V and 7 bases at J; junction bases unmatched: 7. Germline V lookup: CDR1 DFQATT, CDR2 SNEGSKA (reference sequence). CDR3 sequence: CSAREAQGAIGELFF. CDR3 DNA sequence: TGCAGTGCTAGAGAGGCCCAGGGGGCGATCGGGGAGCTGTTTTTT.

The chain uses TRBV30 and TRBJ2-7; 12 bases align to TRBD2. There are 13 residues in the CDR3. Germline V gene lookup returns CDR1 GTSNPN and CDR2 SVGIG (reference sequence). V lost 2 bases and J lost 13; bases outside the gene matches: 9. The CDR3: CAWSRLAGGPSYF. CDR3 nucleotides: TGTGCCTGGAGTCGGCTAGCGGGAGGGCCCTCATACTTC.

V is TRBV5-8 and J is TRBJ2-7, with TRBD2 as a possible D gene (6 bases). The CDR3 is 14 residues long. Trimming removed 0 bases at V and 5 bases at J, with 12 bases between. Per the germline V gene, CDR1 is SGHTS and CDR2 is YDEGEE. CDR3 residues: CASSLGSRGNEQYF. For the CDR3, the DNA is TGTGCCAGCAGCTTGGGCTCCCGCGGGAACGAGCAGTACTTC.

The V and J genes are TRBV28 and TRBJ2-2, with TRBD2 identical over 9 bases. Looked up from germline, CDR1 is MDHEN and CDR2 is SYDVKM. V lost 7 bases and J lost 9; bases outside the gene matches: 9. The CDR3 is made up of 14 amino acids. This CDR3 is CASNAAGGPRELFF. In nucleotides, the CDR3 is TGTGCCAGCAACGCCGCGGGAGGGCCCAGGGAGCTGTTTTTT.

V usage is TRBV6-2 or TRBV6-3 and J usage is TRBJ2-2; 8 nucleotides match TRBD1. The V gene end was trimmed by 2 bases and the J gene end by 6 bases; junction bases not matched to a gene: 8. This CDR3 comprises 16 residues. Germline V CDR1 and CDR2: MNHEY, SVGEGT. The CDR3 DNA sequence: TGTGCCAGCAGTTACAGGACAGGGATGTTGTCCGGGGAGCTGTTTTTT. Protein product: CASSYRTGMLSGELFF.

The CDR3 DNA is TGTGCCAGCAGTGGGATGGGACTAGCGGTGCCCAATGAGCAGTTCTTC. This codes for CASSGMGLAVPNEQFF. The chain has TRBV12-3 or TRBV12-4 and TRBJ2-1; 11 bases are shared with TRBD2. The CDR3 contains 16 residues. V was pared by 5 bases and J by 6 bases, with 9 bases of the junction left unmatched.

V usage is TRBV28 and J usage is TRBJ1-2, with TRBD1 matching 9 bases. The trim removed 4 bases at V and 2 bases at J, leaving 8 bases unmatched. Germline CDR1 is MDHEN and CDR2 is SYDVKM. The CDR3 runs to 16 residues. The CDR3 is CASSSPRTGVNYGYTF. The CDR3 nucleotides are TGTGCCAGCAGTTCTCCTCGGACAGGGGTAAACTATGGCTACACCTTC.

The chain joins TRBV7-8 to TRBJ2-7; 8 bases line up with TRBD1. Germline V lookup: CDR1 SGHVS, CDR2 FQNEAQ. The CDR3 has 15 amino acids. Losses at the gene ends were 5 bases for V and 3 bases for J; bases not matched to a gene: 9. This CDR3 reads CASSPRTGLDYEQYF. For the CDR3, the DNA is TGTGCCAGCAGCCCGAGGACAGGGCTCGACTACGAGCAGTACTTC.

The chain has TRBV7-2 and TRBJ2-1; no firm D call. V gave up 7 bases and J gave up 6 bases, with 19 bases separating them. Germline V lookup: CDR1 SGHTA, CDR2 FQGNSA. The CDR3 consists of 15 residues. CDR3 residues: CASISGVRFSNEQFF. DNA for the CDR3: TGTGCCAGCATCTCGGGCGTAAGATTTAGCAATGAGCAGTTCTTC.

The chain combines TRBV20-1 with TRBJ2-1, with D possibly matching TRBD2 (5 bases). The germline CDR1 and CDR2 sequences are DFQATT and SNEGSKA (reference sequence). V dropped 1 base and J dropped 6 bases, with 13 bases sitting between them. This CDR3 region has 14 residues. CDR3 sequence reads: CSARALARSNEQFF. As DNA, the CDR3 is TGCAGTGCTAGAGCGCTAGCTCGTAGCAATGAGCAGTTCTTC.